These 26 T cell receptor beta chains were sequenced from one sample in a study of CD8+CD57+ T cells in acquired aplastic anemia. Genomic DNA, serving as template, underwent TCR beta VDJ and CDR3 profiling. MiXCR, applied by TCRdb to the reads, yields one record per CDR3 protein. Here the sample spans approximately 170,000 distinct CDR3 sequences, 54% being singletons. Sequencing used sorted CD4+, CD8+, or CD8+CD57+ T cells (not recorded which) from PBMCs. The receptors derive from a human donor in good health, serving as a control.

The sample holds many counts of this clonotype. The chain is built from TRBV10-3 and TRBJ2-7, with unresolved D. V was pared by 3 bases and J by 4 bases, with 10 bases between. The germline CDR1 and CDR2 sequences are ENHRY and SYGVKD. The CDR3 extends over 13 amino acids. CDR3 DNA sequence: TGTGCCATCAGTGACCCGGACGGATACGAGCAGTACTTC. This gives the protein CAISDPDGYEQYF.

In this sample, this clonotype turned up many times. The chain's CDR3 is CASSPIKGSRGLYEQYF. CDR3 nucleotide sequence: TGTGCCAGCAGCCCAATTAAAGGAAGCAGGGGGCTTTACGAGCAGTACTTC. This chain connects TRBV14 to TRBJ2-7, with 8 bases lining up with TRBD1. CDR3 length: 17 amino acids. The germline V gene encodes CDR1 SGHDN and CDR2 FVKESK. Germline trimming cut 4 bases from V and 4 bases from J; bases unmatched to any gene: 15.

CDR3 residues: CASSEAGVAAYEQYF. The CDR3 nucleotides are TGTGCCAGCAGTGAGGCCGGGGTGGCAGCTTACGAGCAGTACTTC. The chain carries TRBV7-3 and TRBJ2-7; tentatively, D is TRBD2 (5 bases). The CDR3 consists of 15 residues. Germline CDR1 and CDR2: SGHTA and FQGTGA. Between the trimmed V and J ends, which lost 6 bases and 4 bases, there was a span of 19 bases.

The gene calls are TRBV12-5 and TRBJ1-5, with D tentatively TRBD1 (5 bases). V was clipped by 1 base and J by 7 bases, with 11 bases between them. This CDR3 is 14 amino acids long. Germline V gives CDR1 LGHNT, CDR2 FRNRAP. CDR3 in DNA: TGTGCTAGTGGTTTGGGGCAGGGACGACAGCCCCAGCATTTT. This encodes CASGLGQGRQPQHF. Full variable domain (outside the CDR3, taken from reference TRBV12-5 and TRBJ1-5): DARVTQTPRHKVTEMGQEVTMRCQPILGHNTVFWYRQTMMQGLELLAYFRNRAPLDDSGMPKDRFSAEMPDATLATLKIQPSEPRDSAVYFCASGLGQGRQPQHFGDGTRLSIL.

As to this clonotype: It is unclear where the CDR3 begins or ends on the DNA, so no DNA is shown, and the CDR3 is as TCRdb lists it. The chain combines TRBV29-1 with TRBJ2-1; the table's D call, TRBD2, was not checked against the DNA. Germline CDR1 is SQVTM and CDR2 is ANQGSEA. Counting both end residues, the CDR3 totals 21 amino acids. The CDR3 spells CSVLAAYFCASSRGDYNEQFF.

This clonotype was observed many times. The chain has TRBV14 and TRBJ2-7; D remains ambiguous. CDR1 SGHDN and CDR2 FVKESK come from the germline V gene. Between the trimmed V and J ends, which lost 2 bases and 12 bases, there was a span of 14 bases. The CDR3 spans 12 residues. The chain's CDR3 is CASSQNREGPYF. DNA for the CDR3: TGTGCCAGCAGCCAAAATAGGGAAGGACCGTACTTC.

The chain carries TRBV12-3 or TRBV12-4 and TRBJ2-5; D remains unclear. The CDR3 sequence is 12 residues long. V was shortened by 2 bases and J by 14 bases, with 15 bases between the two germline ends. This CDR3 reads CASSLKSAPFYF. The CDR3 bases are TGTGCCAGCAGTTTAAAGTCTGCACCTTTTTACTTC.

V gene TRBV10-3 combines with J gene TRBJ1-2, with 12 bases lining up with TRBD1. The V gene's germline CDR1 is ENHRY and CDR2 SYGVKD. The CDR3 is made up of 18 amino acids. Trimming took 6 bases from V and 8 from J; bases not matched to a gene: 19. CDR3 in amino acids: CAISAENPAGTGGLGYTF. The CDR3 DNA follows: TGTGCCATCAGCGCCGAAAACCCCGCCGGGACAGGGGGCTTAGGCTACACCTTC.

The V gene is TRBV10-3, the J gene TRBJ1-2; the match to TRBD1 covers 7 bases. There are 14 residues in the CDR3. Per the germline V gene, CDR1 is ENHRY and CDR2 is SYGVKD. The trim removed 8 bases at V and 0 bases at J, leaving 6 bases unmatched. CDR3 sequence: CAISRGQPNYGYTF. The DNA for the CDR3 is TGTGCCATCTCGAGGGGACAGCCTAACTATGGCTACACCTTC.

The sample holds many counts of this clonotype. This chain links TRBV7-8 with TRBJ2-3, with D possibly TRBD1 on 6 matching bases. This CDR3 region has 14 residues. CDR1 is SGHVS and CDR2 is FQNEAQ in the germline V gene. V lost 5 bases to trimming and J lost 3 bases, with 12 bases between them. In DNA form, the CDR3 reads TGTGCCAGCAGCCCTGGACAGCCGACAGATACGCAGTATTTT. Protein: CASSPGQPTDTQYF.

The chain is built from TRBV19 and TRBJ2-6; tentative D call: TRBD2 (5 bases). CDR1 is LNHDA and CDR2 is SQIVND in the germline V gene (reference sequence). CDR3 length: 16 amino acids. With 2 bases removed from V and 1 base from J, the gap between germline ends came to 9 bases. This CDR3 reads CASSIPGGSGANVLTF. The CDR3 DNA reads as TGTGCCAGTAGTATACCCGGAGGATCTGGGGCCAACGTCCTGACTTTC.

This clonotype was seen a handful of times. The chain recombines TRBV10-2 with TRBJ2-7; D uncertain. Looked up from germline, CDR1 is WSHSY and CDR2 is SAAADI. Trimming shortened V by 8 bases and J by 2 bases, and 10 bases separated the two germline ends. This CDR3 has 12 residues. CDR3 sequence reads: CASSDSTYEQYF. CDR3 nucleotide sequence: TGCGCCAGCTCAGACTCCACCTACGAGCAGTACTTC.

This clonotype was observed a few times. CDR3: CSATIPGTGRTEQFF. DNA of the CDR3: TGCAGTGCCACTATTCCCGGGACAGGGCGTACTGAGCAGTTCTTC. The chain joins TRBV20-1 to TRBJ2-1; 9 nucleotides align to TRBD1. After removal of 6 bases from V and 9 bases from J, the junction contained 15 bases not matched to a gene. The CDR3 is 15 amino acids. Germline V gene sequence: CDR1 DFQATT, CDR2 SNEGSKA (reference sequence).

The rearrangement joins TRBV7-6 to TRBJ2-7; 7 bases match TRBD2. This CDR3 comprises 14 residues. The J segment lost 0 bases and the V segment lost 6 bases, leaving 5 bases of the junction unmatched. Germline lookup yields CDR1 SGHVS and CDR2 FNYEAQ. The chain's CDR3 is CASRPSGGSYEQYF. CDR3 DNA sequence: TGTGCCAGCAGACCCTCGGGGGGCTCCTACGAGCAGTACTTC.

V usage is TRBV7-4 and J usage is TRBJ2-7; D unresolved. Germline lookup yields CDR1 SGHVT and CDR2 SQSDAQ. This CDR3 is built from 15 residues. V dropped 1 base and J dropped 4 bases, with 14 bases sitting between them. The DNA for the CDR3 is TGTGCCAGCAGCTTAGAAGTGGGCCCCGGATACGAGCAGTACGTC. Translation gives CASSLEVGPGYEQYV.

The chain carries TRBV20-1 and TRBJ2-5; 10 bases agree with TRBD2. This CDR3 has 14 amino acids. V lost 5 bases to trimming and J lost 1 base; unmatched junction nucleotides: 4. The V gene's germline CDR1 is DFQATT and CDR2 SNEGSKA (reference sequence). The CDR3 coding sequence is TGCAGTGCTGGAGCGGGGGGGCCCCAAGAGACCCAGTACTTC. Residues: CSAGAGGPQETQYF.

This clonotype was detected a few times. The chain recombines TRBV13 with TRBJ2-7, with 9 bases identical to TRBD1. Trimming took 4 bases from V and 0 from J; bases not matched to a gene: 1. Per the germline V gene, CDR1 is PRHDT and CDR2 is FYEKMQ (reference sequence). The CDR3 extends over 14 amino acids. As DNA, the CDR3 is TGTGCCAGCAGCTCGACAGGGGGCTCCTACGAGCAGTACTTC. It is translated as CASSSTGGSYEQYF.

The chain joins TRBV29-1 to TRBJ1-2, with TRBD1 matching 7 bases. This CDR3 comprises 12 residues. Germline loops: CDR1 SQVTM, CDR2 ANQGSEA. After removal of 7 bases from V and 2 bases from J, the junction contained 4 bases not matched to a gene. The CDR3 reads CSALDRNYGYTF. For the CDR3, the DNA is TGCAGCGCTTTGGACAGGAACTATGGCTACACCTTC.

This clonotype was detected ten times or more. CDR3 sequence (DNA): TGTGCCAGCAGCCTCCTGGCAGGGGTTGGAAACACCATATATTTT. Amino acids: CASSLLAGVGNTIYF. J is TRBJ1-3 and V is TRBV7-2, with a weak D call TRBD1 (6 bases). V was cut by 5 bases and J by 3 bases, with 14 bases left in between. This CDR3 is built from 15 residues. Germline CDR1 reads SGHTA; CDR2 reads FQGNSA. Combining the CDR3 with reference TRBV7-2 and TRBJ1-3 gives the whole variable domain GAGVSQSPSNKVTEKGKDVELRCDPISGHTALYWYRQSLGQGLEFLIYFQGNSAPDKSGLPSDRFSAERTGGSVSTLTIQRTQQEDSAVYLCASSLLAGVGNTIYFGEGSWLTVV.

At least ten counts were recorded for this clonotype. The chain is built from TRBV20-1 and TRBJ1-1; D possibly corresponds to TRBD1 (6 bases). Trimming cost V 5 bases and J 7 bases, with 17 bases left between them. Germline loops: CDR1 DFQATT, CDR2 SNEGSKA (reference sequence). This CDR3 has 13 residues. CDR3 protein: CSARGLGADEAFF. The CDR3 DNA sequence: TGCAGTGCTCGCGGGTTGGGGGCAGATGAAGCTTTCTTT.

This clonotype was observed a single time. This rearrangement joins TRBV2 to TRBJ2-7; no clear D gene. The CDR3 totals 15 residues. V gave up 1 base and J gave up 4 bases, with 14 bases separating them. CDR1 and CDR2 from the germline V gene are SNHLY and FYNNEI. The DNA of the CDR3 is TGTGCCAGCAGTGAAGGGGGAATCTCTGGATACGAGCAGTACTTC. It is translated as CASSEGGISGYEQYF.

The chain has TRBV20-1 and TRBJ2-5; TRBD1 matches at 8 bases. Germline values: CDR1 DFQATT, CDR2 SNEGSKA (reference sequence). V was pared by 1 base and J by 4 bases, with 2 bases of the junction left unmatched. CDR3 length equals 13 residues. The CDR3 sequence: CSARVQGVETQYF. The CDR3 DNA is TGCAGTGCTAGAGTACAGGGGGTAGAGACCCAGTACTTC.

The chain combines TRBV28 with TRBJ2-2; unclear D gene. V lost 2 bases to trimming and J lost 8 bases, with 6 bases between them. The CDR3 spans 12 residues. CDR1 and CDR2 (germline): MDHEN, SYDVKM. CDR3 bases: TGTGCCAGCAGTTTAAGGGCAGGGGAGCTGTTTTTT. Translated: CASSLRAGELFF.

The rearrangement uses TRBV24-1 and TRBJ2-5; 8 bases line up with TRBD1. This CDR3 spans 14 amino acids. Germline V gene lookup returns CDR1 KGHDR and CDR2 SFDVKD. The V segment lost 5 bases and the J segment 2 bases; nucleotides outside the gene matches: 3. CDR3 sequence (DNA): TGTGCCACCAGTGGGACAGGGAAACAAGAGACCCAGTACTTC. It codes for CATSGTGKQETQYF.

The V gene is TRBV20-1, the J gene TRBJ2-1, with 11 bases identical to TRBD2. The CDR3 totals 14 residues. Germline V gives CDR1 DFQATT, CDR2 SNEGSKA (reference sequence). The V segment lost 1 base and the J segment 5 bases; nucleotides outside the gene matches: 1. CDR3 region: CSARGTSGHNEQFF. The CDR3 DNA is TGCAGTGCTAGAGGGACTAGCGGGCACAATGAGCAGTTCTTC.

V usage is TRBV20-1 and J usage is TRBJ1-2; unclear D gene. The V gene's germline CDR1 is DFQATT and CDR2 SNEGSKA (reference sequence). The CDR3 has 15 amino acids. The V end lost 2 bases, the J end lost 0 bases, and 13 bases lay between the germline ends. Written as DNA, the CDR3 is TGCAGTGCTAGAATACAGCCCCTGGCTAACTATGGCTACACCTTC. This encodes CSARIQPLANYGYTF.